This TCR beta chain was sequenced during a study of cytomegalovirus exposure and HLA in healthy donors. Concerning this clone: No antigen is known for it.

PCR used 60 Vbeta primers and 13 Jbeta primers. Repertoires were generated with immunoSEQ multiplex PCR, while TCRdb's copy carries only in-frame clones and drops some. Of 120,000 to 150,000 clones listed, approximately 78% are singletons. Study-level findings and limits: CMV antigen specificity of a few CMV-associated chains was confirmed in vitro. Highest at DRB1 and lowest at HLA-C, TCR association rates differed among HLA loci in a later analysis.

Specimen: PBMCs. The source is a woman aged 35 to 49 in good health and CMV-seropositive.

The CDR3 region is CSAQGNTEAFF. The CDR3 DNA sequence: TGCAGCGCACAGGGAAACACTGAAGCTTTCTTT. The rearrangement links TRBV29-1 to TRBJ1-1, with D maybe TRBD1 (6 bases). The CDR3 has 11 residues. The germline gives CDR1 SQVTM, CDR2 ANQGSEA. The V end was cut by 7 bases, the J end by 2 bases, with 8 bases between.